This T cell receptor beta chain is drawn from a study of T cell responses to AZD1222 COVID-19 vaccine. Germline V gene sequence: CDR1 LGHNT, CDR2 FRNRAP. CDR3 length: 13 residues. V lost 6 bases to trimming and J lost 0 bases, with 7 bases between them. This clone was picked up one time. Second-dose intervals near 4 or 12 weeks were combined. Measured with immunoSEQ multiplex PCR; TCRdb has only the in-frame clones, and not every one. The table shows fewer than 85,000 clones, with 89% occurring only once. This sample comprised peripheral blood, obtained 28 days after the second AZD1222 dose. The TCR was taken from an adult who received the AZD1222 COVID-19 vaccine. This rearrangement joins TRBV12-5 to TRBJ2-3, with D unresolved. The CDR3 region is CASGSTSTDTQYF. CDR3 DNA sequence: TGTGCTAGTGGGTCGACTAGCACAGATACGCAGTATTTT. Based on the CDR3 plus reference TRBV12-5 and TRBJ2-3, the full variable domain is DARVTQTPRHKVTEMGQEVTMRCQPILGHNTVFWYRQTMMQGLELLAYFRNRAPLDDSGMPKDRFSAEMPDATLATLKIQPSEPRDSAVYFCASGSTSTDTQYFGPGTRLTVL.